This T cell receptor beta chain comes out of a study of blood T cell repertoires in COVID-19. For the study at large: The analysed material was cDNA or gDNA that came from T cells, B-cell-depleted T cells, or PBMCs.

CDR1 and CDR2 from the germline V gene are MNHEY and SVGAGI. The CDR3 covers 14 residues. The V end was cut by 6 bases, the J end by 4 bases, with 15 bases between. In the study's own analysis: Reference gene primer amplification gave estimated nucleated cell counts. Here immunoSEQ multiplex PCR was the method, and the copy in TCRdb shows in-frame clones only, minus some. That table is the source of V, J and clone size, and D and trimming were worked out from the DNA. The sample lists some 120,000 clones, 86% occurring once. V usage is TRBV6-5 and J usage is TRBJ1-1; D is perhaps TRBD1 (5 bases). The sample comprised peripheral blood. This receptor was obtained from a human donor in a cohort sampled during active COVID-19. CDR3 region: CASSQGHLSTEAFF. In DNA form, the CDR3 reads TGTGCCAGCAGCCAGGGTCATCTCAGCACTGAAGCTTTCTTT.